A single sample gave rise to the 9 T cell receptor beta chains below, sequenced in a study of blood T cell repertoires in COVID-19. The method was immunoSEQ multiplex PCR; TCRdb's version includes in-frame clones alone and lacks a portion of them. The table includes about 100,000 clones, almost 80% detected once. The sequencing sample was made of peripheral blood. The receptors were sampled from a human donor in a cohort sampled during active COVID-19.

The chain has TRBV9 and TRBJ1-6; no clear D. Germline-derived CDR1 and CDR2 are SGDLS and YYNGEE. This CDR3 is 14 amino acids long. V lost 4 bases to trimming and J lost 6 bases, with 11 bases between them. The CDR3 DNA is TGTGCCAGCAGCTCGCCAACTCCTAATTCACCCCTCCACTTT. Amino acids: CASSSPTPNSPLHF.

The chain is built from TRBV9 and TRBJ2-1; 11 bases map to TRBD2. The CDR3 is 16 amino acids. Trimming took 0 bases from V and 7 from J; bases not matched to a gene: 6. Germline lookup yields CDR1 SGDLS and CDR2 YYNGEE. The CDR3 protein is CASSVVIAGGRNEQFF. The CDR3 DNA reads TGTGCCAGCAGCGTAGTTATAGCGGGGGGGCGGAATGAGCAGTTCTTC.

In its sample, this clone was seen a few times. This chain joins TRBV7-9 and TRBJ1-3; D call uncertain. Trimming left V 4 bases short and J 0 bases short, with 7 bases between. This CDR3 has 14 amino acids. Germline V gives CDR1 SEHNR, CDR2 FQNEAQ (reference sequence). CDR3 DNA: TGTGCCAGCAGCTCTGGCCTCTCTGGAAACACCATATATTTT. It is translated as CASSSGLSGNTIYF.

The rearrangement links TRBV19 to TRBJ2-7; 8 bases are a match to TRBD1. This CDR3 is built from 15 residues. Germline V gene lookup returns CDR1 LNHDA and CDR2 SQIVND (reference sequence). Unmatched junction bases numbered 9, after V lost 4 bases and J lost 4 bases. In nucleotides, the CDR3 is TGTGCCAGTAGTAGGCACGGGACAGGAAGATACGAGCAGTACTTC. It specifies CASSRHGTGRYEQYF. Full variable domain (remainder filled in from reference TRBV19 and TRBJ2-7): DGGITQSPKYLFRKEGQNVTLSCEQNLNHDAMYWYRQDPGQGLRLIYYSQIVNDFQKGDIAEGYSVSREKKESFPLTVTSAQKNPTAFYLCASSRHGTGRYEQYFGPGTRLTVT.

The chain employs TRBV2 and TRBJ1-1, with D maybe TRBD1 (5 bases). The CDR3 has 14 residues. The germline V gene has CDR1 SNHLY and CDR2 FYNNEI. V gave up 4 bases and J gave up 5 bases, with 14 bases separating them. The CDR3 DNA reads as TGTGCCAGCAGTGCGAGGCCTGGGGGGACTGAAGCTTTCTTT. Encoded protein: CASSARPGGTEAFF.

The chain joins TRBV27 to TRBJ1-6; D perhaps matches TRBD1 (5 bases). This CDR3 is 15 amino acids long. V lost 8 bases and J 7 bases, leaving 18 bases between the germline ends. Per germline, CDR1 MNHEY and CDR2 SMNVEV (reference sequence). CDR3 sequence reads: CASGKVGGGNSPLHF. Here the CDR3 DNA reads TGTGCCAGCGGCAAAGTCGGGGGAGGAAATTCACCCCTCCACTTT.

The chain is built from TRBV24-1 and TRBJ1-6, with 7 bases aligning to TRBD1. The J segment lost 3 bases and the V segment lost 1 base, leaving 8 bases of the junction unmatched. The CDR3 is 18 amino acids. Per the germline V gene, CDR1 is KGHDR and CDR2 is SFDVKD. The DNA of the CDR3 is TGTGCCACCAGTGATTTCACGCCAGGGGGGCGCTATAATTCACCCCTCCACTTT. Residues: CATSDFTPGGRYNSPLHF.

V usage is TRBV7-9 and J usage is TRBJ1-1; the match to TRBD1 covers 8 bases. The CDR3 sequence is 14 residues long. Germline V gene data show CDR1 as SEHNR and CDR2 as FQNEAQ (reference sequence). V lost 5 bases, J lost 10 bases, and 12 bases stayed unmatched. The CDR3 coding sequence is TGTGCCAGCAGCGGCTCGGGACAGGCGACCGGAGCTTTCTTT. Translated: CASSGSGQATGAFF.

The chain joins TRBV20-1 to TRBJ1-6; D not certain. V was clipped by 3 bases and J by 7 bases, with 13 bases between them. CDR1 DFQATT and CDR2 SNEGSKA come from the germline V gene (reference sequence). This CDR3 has 14 amino acids. The CDR3 spells CSASPPEGNSPLHF. CDR3 sequence (DNA): TGCAGTGCTAGTCCCCCAGAGGGAAATTCACCCCTCCACTTT.